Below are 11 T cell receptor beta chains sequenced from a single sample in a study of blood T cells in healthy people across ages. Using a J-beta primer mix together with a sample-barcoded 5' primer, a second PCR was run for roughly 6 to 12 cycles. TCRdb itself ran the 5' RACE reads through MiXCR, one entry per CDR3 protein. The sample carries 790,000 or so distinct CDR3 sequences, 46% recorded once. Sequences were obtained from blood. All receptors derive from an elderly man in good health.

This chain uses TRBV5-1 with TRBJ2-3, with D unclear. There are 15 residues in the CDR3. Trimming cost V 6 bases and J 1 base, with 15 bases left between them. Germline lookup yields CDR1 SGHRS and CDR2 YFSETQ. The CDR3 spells CASTLMGEGTDTQYF. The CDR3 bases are TGCGCCAGCACCCTGATGGGTGAGGGCACAGATACGCAGTATTTT.

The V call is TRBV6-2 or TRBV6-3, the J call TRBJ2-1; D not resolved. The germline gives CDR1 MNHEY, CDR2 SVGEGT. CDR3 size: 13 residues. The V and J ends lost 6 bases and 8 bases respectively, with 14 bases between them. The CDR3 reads CASSPTHFHEQFF. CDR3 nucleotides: TGTGCCAGCAGCCCTACACATTTCCATGAGCAGTTCTTC.

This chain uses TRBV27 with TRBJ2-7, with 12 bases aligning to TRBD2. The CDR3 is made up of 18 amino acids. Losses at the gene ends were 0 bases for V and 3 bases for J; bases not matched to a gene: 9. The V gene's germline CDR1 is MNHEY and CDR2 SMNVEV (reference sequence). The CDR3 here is CASSLSRTSGKLNYEQYF. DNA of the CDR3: TGTGCCAGCAGTTTATCCCGGACTAGCGGGAAATTAAACTACGAGCAGTACTTC.

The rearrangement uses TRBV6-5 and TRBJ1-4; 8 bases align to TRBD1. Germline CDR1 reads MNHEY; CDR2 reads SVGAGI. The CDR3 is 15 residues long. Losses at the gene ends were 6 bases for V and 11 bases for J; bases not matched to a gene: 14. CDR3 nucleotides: TGTGCCAGCAGCAGACTACAGGGGGAATCGGGGAAACTGTTTTTT. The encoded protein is CASSRLQGESGKLFF.

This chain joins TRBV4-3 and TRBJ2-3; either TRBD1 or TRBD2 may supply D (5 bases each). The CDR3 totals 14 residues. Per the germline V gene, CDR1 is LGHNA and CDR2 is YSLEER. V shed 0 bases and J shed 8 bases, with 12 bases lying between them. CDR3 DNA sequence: TGCGCCAGCAGCCAAGATCTAGCAGGGATTACGCAGTATTTT. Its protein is CASSQDLAGITQYF.

This CDR3 reads CASSSPGEAKNIQYF. The CDR3 DNA sequence: TGTGCCAGCAGTTCCCCAGGGGAAGCCAAAAACATTCAGTACTTC. J is TRBJ2-4 and V is TRBV28; TRBD1 is a possible D gene (6 bases). V lost 4 bases and J lost 0, with 10 bases in between. The germline gives CDR1 MDHEN, CDR2 SYDVKM. This CDR3 is built from 15 residues.

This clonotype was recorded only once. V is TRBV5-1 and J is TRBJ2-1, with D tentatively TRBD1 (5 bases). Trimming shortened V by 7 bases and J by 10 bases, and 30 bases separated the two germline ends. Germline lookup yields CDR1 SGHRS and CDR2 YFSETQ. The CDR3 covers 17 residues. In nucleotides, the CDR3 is TGCGCCAGCCGTTTAGTACCCAGGGCAAGGAACAATCGAGAGCAGTTCTTC. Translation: CASRLVPRARNNREQFF.

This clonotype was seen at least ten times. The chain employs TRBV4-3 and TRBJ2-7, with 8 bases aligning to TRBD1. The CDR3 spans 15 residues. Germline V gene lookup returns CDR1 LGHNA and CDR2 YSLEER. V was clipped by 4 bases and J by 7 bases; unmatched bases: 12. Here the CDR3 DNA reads TGCGCCAGCAGCCCGTTCCTCTCAGGGGGCAGAGAGCAGTACTTC. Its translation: CASSPFLSGGREQYF.

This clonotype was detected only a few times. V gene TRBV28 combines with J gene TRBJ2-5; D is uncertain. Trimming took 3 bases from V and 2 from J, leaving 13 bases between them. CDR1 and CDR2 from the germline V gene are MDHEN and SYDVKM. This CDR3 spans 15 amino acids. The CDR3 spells CASSFVYQEQETQYF. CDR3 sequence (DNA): TGTGCCAGCAGTTTCGTTTATCAGGAGCAAGAGACCCAGTACTTC.

The CDR3 loop reads CSVQGRGSNQPQHF. The CDR3 bases are TGCAGCGTACAGGGAAGAGGGAGCAATCAGCCCCAGCATTTT. The chain has TRBV29-1 and TRBJ1-5; a possible D gene is TRBD1 (6 bases). The CDR3 extends over 14 amino acids. V lost 6 bases and J lost 1, with 13 bases in between. The germline V gene has CDR1 SQVTM and CDR2 ANQGSEA.

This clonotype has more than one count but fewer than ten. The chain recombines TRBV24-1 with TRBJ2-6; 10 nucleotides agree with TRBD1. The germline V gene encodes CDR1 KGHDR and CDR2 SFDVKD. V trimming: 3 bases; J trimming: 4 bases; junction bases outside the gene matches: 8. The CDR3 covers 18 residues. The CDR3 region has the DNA TGTGCCACCAGTGATCGGACCGGGACAGGGGAAGGGGCCAACGTCCTGACTTTC. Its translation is CATSDRTGTGEGANVLTF.